Each of the 23 T cell receptor beta chains below was sequenced from the same sample in a study of neurological immune-mediated disorders. MiXCR, run by TCRdb on the 5' RACE reads, gives a single entry per CDR3 protein. Seen here are approximately 85,000 distinct CDR3 sequences, less than 15% observed once, and the top ten hold under 6%. Time point described: longitudinal time-point 2. Sequenced input: PBMCs. The source of these receptors is a female donor with HTLV-1-associated myelopathy (HAM/TSP).

The table lists this clonotype with many counts. CDR3 DNA sequence: TGTGCCAGCAGTGAAGCTGGCAGGGCGTCGTATGGCTACACCTTC. This encodes CASSEAGRASYGYTF. The chain carries TRBV6-1 and TRBJ1-2; maybe TRBD1 (5 bases). Trimming removed 0 bases from V and 5 bases from J, with 13 bases in between. CDR1 and CDR2 (germline): MNHNS, SASEGT. The CDR3 contains 15 residues.

This clonotype was counted at least ten times. The genes are TRBV7-9 and TRBJ2-2, with D possibly called TRBD1 or TRBD2 (5 bases each). Germline CDR1 SEHNR, CDR2 FQNEAQ (reference sequence). V was trimmed by 5 bases and J by 3 bases, leaving 10 bases between them. This CDR3 contains 14 residues. This CDR3 reads CASSPGPDTGELFF. The DNA for the CDR3 is TGTGCCAGCAGCCCGGGACCGGACACCGGGGAGCTGTTTTTT.

This clonotype was counted ten times or more. The J gene is TRBJ2-3, the V gene TRBV20-1, with 9 bases fitting TRBD1. The V gene's germline CDR1 is DFQATT and CDR2 SNEGSKA (reference sequence). The CDR3 is 13 residues long. The V gene end was trimmed by 8 bases and the J gene end by 2 bases; junction bases not matched to a gene: 5. This CDR3 is CSIGTGITDTQYF. CDR3 coding DNA: TGCAGTATTGGGACAGGGATCACAGATACGCAGTATTTT.

Ten or more counts support this clonotype. V is TRBV20-1 and J is TRBJ2-7; D remains unclear. The V end lost 3 bases, the J end lost 3 bases, and 9 bases lay between the germline ends. From germline, CDR1 is DFQATT and CDR2 SNEGSKA (reference sequence). The CDR3 has 12 residues. The CDR3 DNA reads TGCAGTGCTAGTGTCCACATCTACGAGCAGTACTTC. It is translated as CSASVHIYEQYF.

This clonotype was recorded at least ten times. This sequence joins TRBV28 and TRBJ2-5, with TRBD1 matching 9 bases. J lost 9 bases, V lost 7 bases, and 9 bases had no gene match. CDR1 and CDR2 (germline): MDHEN, SYDVKM. This CDR3 is 13 amino acids long. The CDR3 here is CASNQGTGQSQYF. The CDR3 DNA follows: TGTGCCAGCAATCAGGGGACAGGGCAGTCCCAGTACTTC.

The chain joins TRBV7-8 to TRBJ1-1, with 8 bases lining up with TRBD1. V gave up 1 base and J gave up 8 bases; unmatched junction bases: 3. This CDR3 is built from 13 residues. Germline values: CDR1 SGHVS, CDR2 FQNEAQ. The CDR3 DNA is TGTGCCAGCAGCTTAGTAGACAGGGGCGAAGCTTTCTTT. This gives the protein CASSLVDRGEAFF.

This clonotype was detected many times. The chain carries TRBV7-9 and TRBJ2-2; D ambiguous. The germline CDR1 and CDR2 sequences are SEHNR and FQNEAQ (reference sequence). The ends were cut back, 5 bases at V and 1 base at J, with 8 bases in the middle. This CDR3 has 14 amino acids. CDR3 sequence reads: CASSPSKNTGELFF. For the CDR3, the DNA is TGTGCCAGCAGCCCCTCCAAGAACACCGGGGAGCTGTTTTTT.

This clonotype was seen at least ten times. V and J are TRBV4-2 and TRBJ2-7; D perhaps matches TRBD2 (6 bases). Looked up from germline, CDR1 is LGHNA and CDR2 is YNFKEQ. CDR3 length: 17 residues. Trimming pared 0 bases from V and 4 bases from J, leaving 19 bases between. CDR3 in DNA: TGTGCCAGCAGCCAAGAGGGGGGAGGACTGGGAATTTACGAGCAGTACTTC. Encoded protein: CASSQEGGGLGIYEQYF.

This clonotype was found once. A much larger clone is a single base away; this may be a read error. The J gene is TRBJ2-7, the V gene TRBV4-1; the match to TRBD2 covers 8 bases. V shed 5 bases and J 1 base; nucleotides not matched to a gene: 10. The CDR3 runs 16 residues. CDR1 is MGHRA, CDR2 YSYEKL, per germline. This CDR3 is CASSWTSRVRSYEQYF. CDR3 in DNA: TGCGCCAGCAGCTGGACTAGCAGGGTTCGATCCTACGAGCAGTACTTC.

There are many counts of this clonotype. The chain links TRBV5-1 to TRBJ2-4; D is ambiguous. Between the trimmed V and J ends, which lost 2 bases and 0 bases, there was a span of 6 bases. CDR3 size: 14 residues. Germline V CDR1 and CDR2: SGHRS, YFSETQ. The CDR3 protein is CASSFGPAKNIQYF. The CDR3, as DNA: TGCGCCAGCAGCTTTGGGCCAGCCAAAAACATTCAGTACTTC.

This clonotype was recorded at least ten times. This chain links TRBV20-1 with TRBJ2-3, with D maybe TRBD2 (8 bases). Germline loops: CDR1 DFQATT, CDR2 SNEGSKA (reference sequence). The CDR3 is made up of 14 amino acids. Between the trimmed V and J ends, which lost 6 bases and 6 bases, there was a span of 19 bases. The CDR3 DNA is TGCAGTGCGGCCGGGAGGGGGCGAAGTGATACGCAGTATTTT. The encoded protein is CSAAGRGRSDTQYF.

This clonotype came up many times. CDR3: CASSPRTEGEQFF. DNA of the CDR3: TGCGCCAGCAGCCCCCGGACAGAAGGTGAGCAGTTCTTC. The chain combines TRBV5-1 with TRBJ2-1, with D possibly TRBD1 on 6 matching bases. V was clipped by 4 bases and J by 9 bases, with 14 bases between them. Germline values: CDR1 SGHRS, CDR2 YFSETQ. The CDR3 totals 13 residues. The full variable domain, its missing parts supplied by reference TRBV5-1 and TRBJ2-1, is KAGVTQTPRYLIKTRGQQVTLSCSPISGHRSVSWYQQTPGQGLQFLFEYFSETQRNKGNFPGRFSGRQFSNSRSEMNVSTLELGDSALYLCASSPRTEGEQFFGPGTRLTVL.

The sample holds a few counts of this clonotype. The chain carries TRBV20-1 and TRBJ1-2, with D hard to call. Trimming left V 6 bases short and J 0 bases short, with 11 bases between. The CDR3 is 13 amino acids. Germline V gives CDR1 DFQATT, CDR2 SNEGSKA (reference sequence). CDR3 DNA sequence: TGCAGTGCAAGACTGCCAGCTAACTATGGCTACACCTTC. Residues: CSARLPANYGYTF.

This clonotype was observed at least ten times. The chain carries TRBV6-1 and TRBJ2-1; TRBD2 agrees at 9 bases. The CDR3 spans 15 residues. J gave up 5 bases and V 5 bases, and 7 bases lay outside the gene matches. Germline values: CDR1 MNHNS, CDR2 SASEGT. CDR3 coding DNA: TGTGCCAGCAGTTACCCGGGGACTAGCCACAATGAGCAGTTCTTC. Amino acid sequence: CASSYPGTSHNEQFF.

This clonotype was seen repeatedly, ten times or more. The chain links TRBV5-1 to TRBJ2-1; 8 bases align to TRBD1. Per the germline V gene, CDR1 is SGHRS and CDR2 is YFSETQ. With 4 bases clipped from V and 7 bases from J, the junction kept 16 bases outside the gene matches. The CDR3 extends over 17 amino acids. DNA for the CDR3: TGCGCCAGCAGCGACCTCACCGGGACAGGAAAGTCTAATGAGCAGTTCTTC. Translated, it gives CASSDLTGTGKSNEQFF.

This clonotype was found many times. V is TRBV12-3 or TRBV12-4 and J is TRBJ2-6, with 7 bases lining up with TRBD1. This CDR3 spans 14 amino acids. Trimming cost V 10 bases and J 4 bases; bases outside gene matches: 7. CDR3 in amino acids: CATYRGPGANVLTF. For the CDR3, the DNA is TGTGCCACCTACAGGGGTCCAGGGGCCAACGTCCTGACTTTC.

This clonotype came up many times. The V call is TRBV20-1, the J call TRBJ1-2; a weak D match, TRBD1 (5 bases). Germline assignment: CDR1 DFQATT and CDR2 SNEGSKA (reference sequence). Trimming removed 0 bases from V and 4 bases from J, with 9 bases in between. The CDR3 is made up of 13 amino acids. CDR3 protein: CSAREEGSYGYTF. The CDR3, as DNA: TGCAGTGCTAGAGAGGAGGGGAGCTATGGCTACACCTTC.

The V call is TRBV5-1, the J call TRBJ2-7, with D possibly being TRBD2 (5 bases). The CDR3 spans 15 residues. Germline-derived CDR1 and CDR2 are SGHRS and YFSETQ. Deletions cut 8 bases from V and 11 bases from J, with 29 bases between. The CDR3, as DNA: TGCGCCAGTAGCCCGGAAATACTAGTTTCCTCGGAGAAGTACTTC. It encodes CASSPEILVSSEKYF. Supplemented by reference TRBV5-1 and TRBJ2-7, the full variable domain reads KAGVTQTPRYLIKTRGQQVTLSCSPISGHRSVSWYQQTPGQGLQFLFEYFSETQRNKGNFPGRFSGRQFSNSRSEMNVSTLELGDSALYLCASSPEILVSSEKYFGPGTRLTVT.

At least ten counts were recorded for this clonotype. The chain has TRBV28 and TRBJ2-5; D call uncertain. The V gene's germline CDR1 is MDHEN and CDR2 SYDVKM. The CDR3 covers 12 residues. V was shortened by 6 bases and J by 2 bases, with 7 bases between the two germline ends. This chain's CDR3 is CASRIYQETQYF. In nucleotides, the CDR3 is TGTGCCAGCAGAATATATCAAGAGACCCAGTACTTC.

This clonotype was seen ten or more times. V gene TRBV7-9 combines with J gene TRBJ2-3; 7 positions agree with TRBD1. Germline V lookup: CDR1 SEHNR, CDR2 FQNEAQ (reference sequence). CDR3 length equals 14 residues. Trimming at V came to 4 bases and at J to 6 bases, leaving 7 bases not matched to a gene. CDR3 nucleotides: TGTGCCAGCAGCTACACAGGGGTACCGGATACGCAGTATTTT. It encodes CASSYTGVPDTQYF.

In this sample, this clonotype turned up many times. The rearrangement joins TRBV25-1 to TRBJ1-4, with TRBD1 as a possible D gene (6 bases). The germline CDR1 and CDR2 sequences are MGHDK and SYGVNS. The CDR3 consists of 13 residues. Trimming cost V 4 bases and J 10 bases, with 13 bases left between them. In DNA, the CDR3 is TGTGCCAGCAGTGGGGCAGGGGCAGGAAAACTGTTTTTT. Amino acids: CASSGAGAGKLFF.

This clonotype was observed many times. This chain uses TRBV12-3 or TRBV12-4 with TRBJ1-3, with D unresolved. Deletions cut 6 bases from V and 5 bases from J, with 5 bases between. This CDR3 is 11 amino acids long. The CDR3, as DNA: TGTGCCAGCAGGGACCGAAACACCATATATTTT. Protein sequence: CASRDRNTIYF.

This clonotype was counted at least ten times. The chain combines TRBV20-1 with TRBJ1-4; D call uncertain. The CDR3 runs 14 residues. Trimming left V 4 bases short and J 0 bases short, with 9 bases between. Germline-derived CDR1 and CDR2 are DFQATT and SNEGSKA (reference sequence). This CDR3 reads CSANPVATNEKLFF. In DNA form, the CDR3 reads TGCAGTGCTAATCCAGTCGCAACTAATGAAAAACTGTTTTTT.